The clone carrying this TCR beta chain was recorded a few times. Its target is not known. This specimen comes from a study of T cells after yellow fever vaccination. About the research overall: It was SMART-Seq v4 Ultra Low Input that prepared the fractions with low cell numbers.

Study results and limitations: Once the booster was given, most primary-vaccination clones reappeared, at just over 95% for CD4 and around 90% for CD8.

The CDR3 length is 11 residues. Trimming cost V 3 bases and J 7 bases, with 9 bases left between them. Per germline, CDR1 SQVTM and CDR2 ANQGSEA. By 5'RACE template switching, TCR cDNA was produced, with a universal primer site and UMIs added in the process. One entry per CDR3 protein, called by TCRdb with MiXCR from the 5' RACE reads. The table records some 390,000 distinct CDR3 sequences, 6% to 8% of them present only once. This sample comprised PBMCs, obtained 5 days after the yellow fever booster vaccination. The TCR originated in a man aged 25-45 years who received the YFV17D yellow fever vaccine. The J gene is TRBJ2-5, the V gene TRBV29-1, with D unresolved. The CDR3 DNA follows: TGCAGCGTTGAGGTCCGCGGGACCCAGTACTTC. Residues: CSVEVRGTQYF.